The rows below give T cell receptor beta chains drawn from one sample of a study of T cell responses to AZD1222 COVID-19 vaccine. Produced via immunoSEQ multiplex PCR; TCRdb's table is partial and in-frame only. The sample has 35,000 to 50,000 clones, over 75% seen once. Here the sequenced sample was peripheral blood, taken 28 days after the second dose of the MenACWY control vaccine. All receptors come from an adult who received the MenACWY meningococcal vaccine as a control. Both conserved end residues are part of each CDR3. The D gene is left open where the match is weak. Clone size, where shown, is once, few, many, or a class for clones that have expanded.

j_gene: TRBJ1-2; abundance: .; v_gene: TRBV5-6; d_gene: TRBD1; CDR3nt: TGTGCCAGCAGCTCCCAGGGGGCAACCTATGGCTACACCTTC; CDR3aa: CASSSQGATYGYTF
j_gene: TRBJ2-5; abundance: .; v_gene: TRBV7-2; d_gene: .; CDR3nt: TGTGCCAGCAGCGTATGGCGGCTGGAGACCCAGTACTTC; CDR3aa: CASSVWRLETQYF
j_gene: TRBJ2-3; abundance: .; v_gene: TRBV7-9; d_gene: .; CDR3nt: TGTGCCAGCAGCTTAACCTCAGATACGCAGTATTTT; CDR3aa: CASSLTSDTQYF
j_gene: TRBJ2-7; abundance: .; v_gene: TRBV10-1; d_gene: .; CDR3nt: TGCGCCAGCAGTGAAAAAAGGCTAGGGCCTTGGGGGCAGTACTTC; CDR3aa: CASSEKRLGPWGQYF
j_gene: TRBJ2-7; abundance: .; v_gene: TRBV3-1/TRBV3-2; d_gene: .; CDR3nt: TGTGCCAGCAGCCAAGTCGAAAGTCACAGGCACGAGCAGTACTTC; CDR3aa: CASSQVESHRHEQYF
j_gene: TRBJ2-5; abundance: .; v_gene: TRBV5-4; d_gene: .; CDR3nt: TGTGCCAGCAGCAACTATGGGATTGGTAAAGAGACCCAGTACTTC; CDR3aa: CASSNYGIGKETQYF
j_gene: TRBJ1-6; abundance: .; v_gene: TRBV19; d_gene: TRBD1; CDR3nt: TGTGCCAGTTCAAGGGACAGCCTAAATTCACCCCTCCACTTT; CDR3aa: CASSRDSLNSPLHF
j_gene: TRBJ1-1; abundance: .; v_gene: TRBV30; d_gene: .; CDR3nt: TGTGCCTGGAGTGTAGAGGGGGGGCAGACCAACACTGAAGCTTTCTTT; CDR3aa: CAWSVEGGQTNTEAFF
j_gene: TRBJ1-5; abundance: .; v_gene: TRBV6-5; d_gene: .; CDR3nt: TGTGCCAGCAGGAAAGCGGTGGTGGGCAATCAGCCCCAGCATTTT; CDR3aa: CASRKAVVGNQPQHF
j_gene: TRBJ2-2; abundance: .; v_gene: TRBV27; d_gene: TRBD1; CDR3nt: TGTGCCAGCAGCCGCCGACAGGGTTCGAACACCGGGGAGCTGTTTTTT; CDR3aa: CASSRRQGSNTGELFF
j_gene: TRBJ2-1; abundance: .; v_gene: TRBV28; d_gene: .; CDR3nt: TGTGCCAGCAGTTTATGGGGCGGCCCCGGGAATGAGCAGTTCTTC; CDR3aa: CASSLWGGPGNEQFF
j_gene: TRBJ1-1; abundance: .; v_gene: TRBV15; d_gene: .; CDR3nt: TGTGCCACCAGCAGGGCAGGGACACCGAACACTGAAGCTTTCTTT; CDR3aa: CATSRAGTPNTEAFF
j_gene: TRBJ1-1; abundance: .; v_gene: TRBV9; d_gene: .; CDR3nt: TGTGCCAGCAGCCTTACGGGGAACACTGAAGCTTTCTTT; CDR3aa: CASSLTGNTEAFF
j_gene: TRBJ1-4; abundance: .; v_gene: TRBV5-6; d_gene: .; CDR3nt: TGTGCCAGCAGCCCGGGTGGCCTCCGGAGTGAAAAACTGTTTTTT; CDR3aa: CASSPGGLRSEKLFF
j_gene: TRBJ2-7; abundance: .; v_gene: TRBV7-2; d_gene: .; CDR3nt: TGTGCCAGCAGCCTAGAAACCGTTGTGCAGTACTTC; CDR3aa: CASSLETVVQYF
j_gene: TRBJ2-4; abundance: .; v_gene: TRBV10-2; d_gene: .; CDR3nt: TGCGCCAGCAGTGTGGGGGGCCCAGCCAAAAACATTCAGTACTTC; CDR3aa: CASSVGGPAKNIQYF
j_gene: TRBJ2-6; abundance: .; v_gene: TRBV6-5; d_gene: .; CDR3nt: TGTGCCAGCAGTTACTCCGGGGCCAACGTCCTGACTTTC; CDR3aa: CASSYSGANVLTF
j_gene: TRBJ1-1; abundance: .; v_gene: TRBV30; d_gene: .; CDR3nt: TGTGCCTGGAGTCTCAAAGGGGTCCCGGCCGCTTTCTTT; CDR3aa: CAWSLKGVPAAFF
j_gene: TRBJ2-2; abundance: .; v_gene: TRBV5-4; d_gene: TRBD2; CDR3nt: TGTGCCAGCAGCTTGAAATCGTTAGCGGGAGGAACCGGGGAGCTGTTTTTT; CDR3aa: CASSLKSLAGGTGELFF
j_gene: TRBJ1-2; abundance: .; v_gene: TRBV30; d_gene: .; CDR3nt: TGTGCCTGGAGTGGCAGGGCAGGAGTAGGCTACACCTTC; CDR3aa: CAWSGRAGVGYTF
j_gene: TRBJ2-5; abundance: once; v_gene: TRBV20-1; d_gene: .; CDR3nt: TGCGCCCAGGGTAGGGGGACCCAGTACTTC; CDR3aa: CAQGRGTQYF
j_gene: TRBJ1-1; abundance: once; v_gene: TRBV10-3; d_gene: TRBD1; CDR3nt: TGTGCCATCAGTGAGTGGCGGACAGGGGGGAACACTGAAGCTTTCTTT; CDR3aa: CAISEWRTGGNTEAFF
j_gene: TRBJ1-2; abundance: .; v_gene: TRBV27; d_gene: .; CDR3nt: TGTGCCAGCAGTCAGACAGCTAACTCTAACTATGGCTACACCTTC; CDR3aa: CASSQTANSNYGYTF
j_gene: TRBJ2-3; abundance: .; v_gene: TRBV19; d_gene: .; CDR3nt: TGTGCCAGTAGTATGATGGGGGCCGGGTCAGATACGCAGTATTTT; CDR3aa: CASSMMGAGSDTQYF
j_gene: TRBJ2-5; abundance: .; v_gene: TRBV5-1; d_gene: TRBD1; CDR3nt: TGCGCCAGCAGCTTTCCGCTGACAGGGGGCAAAGAGACCCAGTACTTC; CDR3aa: CASSFPLTGGKETQYF
j_gene: TRBJ2-6; abundance: .; v_gene: TRBV25-1; d_gene: TRBD2; CDR3nt: TGTGCCAGCAGTAGGGCGGGACTAGCCCTTGCGGGGGCCAACGTCCTGACTTTC; CDR3aa: CASSRAGLALAGANVLTF
j_gene: TRBJ2-1; abundance: .; v_gene: TRBV7-8; d_gene: .; CDR3nt: TGTGCCAGCAGCTTACGAGACGGAAACTCCTACAATGAGCAGTTCTTC; CDR3aa: CASSLRDGNSYNEQFF
j_gene: TRBJ1-4; abundance: .; v_gene: TRBV30; d_gene: .; CDR3nt: TGTGCCTGGGGACGGGAGAATGAAAAACTGTTTTTT; CDR3aa: CAWGRENEKLFF
j_gene: TRBJ1-2; abundance: .; v_gene: TRBV5-1; d_gene: TRBD1; CDR3nt: TGCGCCAGCAGCCTGGAGGGACAGGGGGCTACTGGCTACACCTTC; CDR3aa: CASSLEGQGATGYTF
j_gene: TRBJ2-7; abundance: .; v_gene: TRBV19; d_gene: .; CDR3nt: TGTGCCAGTAGTATAAATTGGGGAGACTACGAGCAGTACTTC; CDR3aa: CASSINWGDYEQYF
j_gene: TRBJ1-1; abundance: .; v_gene: TRBV21-1; d_gene: .; CDR3nt: TGTGCCAGCCCCTTCCCTGAAGCTTTCTTT; CDR3aa: CASPFPEAFF
j_gene: TRBJ1-5; abundance: .; v_gene: TRBV12-3/TRBV12-4; d_gene: .; CDR3nt: TGTGCCAGCAGCCCGAGTGACAATCAGCCCCAGCATTTT; CDR3aa: CASSPSDNQPQHF
j_gene: TRBJ2-7; abundance: .; v_gene: TRBV5-1; d_gene: TRBD2; CDR3nt: TGCGCCAGCGGGAGGGCTAGCGGAGTGTACGAGCAGTACTTC; CDR3aa: CASGRASGVYEQYF
j_gene: TRBJ1-3; abundance: .; v_gene: TRBV4-2; d_gene: .; CDR3nt: TGTGCCAGCAGCCAAGAAATGGCAGGGGCGGGCTCTGGAAACACCATATATTTT; CDR3aa: CASSQEMAGAGSGNTIYF
j_gene: TRBJ2-1; abundance: few; v_gene: TRBV11-3; d_gene: .; CDR3nt: TGTGCCAGCAGCTTAGAGGGCAATGAGCAGTTCTTC; CDR3aa: CASSLEGNEQFF
j_gene: TRBJ1-5; abundance: .; v_gene: TRBV19; d_gene: .; CDR3nt: TGTGCCAGTAGTCAACTAGGGGGTGAAATTGAGCCCCAGCATTTT; CDR3aa: CASSQLGGEIEPQHF
j_gene: TRBJ1-1; abundance: .; v_gene: TRBV6-5; d_gene: .; CDR3nt: TGTGCCAGCAGCCTGTCAGGGAAACAGAACACTGAAGCTTTCTTT; CDR3aa: CASSLSGKQNTEAFF
j_gene: TRBJ2-2; abundance: .; v_gene: TRBV2; d_gene: .; CDR3nt: TGTGCCAGCAGCGGAGGGTCGCTCACCGGGGAGCTGTTTTTT; CDR3aa: CASSGGSLTGELFF
j_gene: TRBJ1-3; abundance: .; v_gene: TRBV28; d_gene: .; CDR3nt: TGTGCCAGCAGTTTTCGGGGCTTTGGAAACACCATATATTTT; CDR3aa: CASSFRGFGNTIYF
j_gene: TRBJ2-1; abundance: .; v_gene: TRBV7-9; d_gene: TRBD1; CDR3nt: TGTGCCAGCTCCGACAGGGGCATGGGCAATGAGCAGTTCTTC; CDR3aa: CASSDRGMGNEQFF
j_gene: TRBJ2-7; abundance: .; v_gene: TRBV10-2; d_gene: .; CDR3nt: TGCGCCAGCAGCTTCCCGCAGGGCTTCTCCTACGAGCAGTACTTC; CDR3aa: CASSFPQGFSYEQYF
j_gene: TRBJ2-2; abundance: .; v_gene: TRBV5-1; d_gene: TRBD1; CDR3nt: TGCGCCAGCAGCTTGGCCTTGCAGGGGGCCAACACCGGGGAGCTGTTTTTT; CDR3aa: CASSLALQGANTGELFF